Below, 31 T cell receptor beta chains from the same sample are listed, as sequenced in a study of cytomegalovirus exposure and HLA in healthy donors. Primers for the PCR totalled 60 Vbeta and 13 Jbeta. TCRdb keeps only in-frame clones here, not all; method: immunoSEQ multiplex PCR. The sample has 95,000 to 110,000 clones, approximately 66% seen once; the top ten hold less than 3.5%. The specimen was PBMCs. The receptor source for this set is a woman between 50 and 59 years old in good health and CMV-seronegative.

CDR3 nucleotide sequence: TGTGCCAGCAGTACACAGGGCCCTTACCCTCTCTACGAGCAGTACTTC. This translates into CASSTQGPYPLYEQYF. The chain employs TRBV28 and TRBJ2-7; D possibly corresponds to TRBD1 (6 bases). Germline V lookup: CDR1 MDHEN, CDR2 SYDVKM. Trimming removed 5 bases from V and 3 bases from J, with 20 bases in between. This CDR3 has 16 amino acids. Together with reference TRBV28 and TRBJ2-7, the CDR3 gives the full variable domain: DVKVTQSSRYLVKRTGEKVFLECVQDMDHENMFWYRQDPGLGLRLIYFSYDVKMKEKGDIPEGYSVSREKKERFSLILESASTNQTSMYLCASSTQGPYPLYEQYFGPGTRLTVT.

This clone came up a few times. The chain carries TRBV7-2 and TRBJ2-2, with D hard to call. CDR3 length: 16 amino acids. CDR1 is SGHTA and CDR2 is FQGNSA in the germline V gene. V was pared by 5 bases and J by 6 bases, with 19 bases between. Written as DNA, the CDR3 is TGTGCCAGCAGCCGAATAGTCCCCCCATACGCCGGGGAGCTGTTTTTT. It is translated as CASSRIVPPYAGELFF. Full variable domain (missing parts from reference TRBV7-2 and TRBJ2-2): GAGVSQSPSNKVTEKGKDVELRCDPISGHTALYWYRQSLGQGLEFLIYFQGNSAPDKSGLPSDRFSAERTGGSVSTLTIQRTQQEDSAVYLCASSRIVPPYAGELFFGEGSRLTVL.

There are a few counts of this clone. The J gene is TRBJ1-1, the V gene TRBV18, with D perhaps TRBD1 (6 bases). Germline V gene lookup returns CDR1 KGHSH and CDR2 LQKENI. The V end was cut by 3 bases, the J end by 3 bases, with 11 bases between. This CDR3 has 14 residues. CDR3 nucleotide sequence: TGTGCCAGCTCACCGGCGGGGGCAGACACTGAAGCTTTCTTT. It encodes CASSPAGADTEAFF.

The rearrangement joins TRBV19 to TRBJ1-5; no clear D. The CDR3 has 15 amino acids. The V end was cut by 3 bases, the J end by 1 base, with 10 bases between. Looked up from germline, CDR1 is LNHDA and CDR2 is SQIVND (reference sequence). CDR3 loop: CASSIQHYSNQPQHF. For the CDR3, the DNA is TGTGCCAGTAGTATCCAACATTACAGCAATCAGCCCCAGCATTTT.

The J gene is TRBJ1-6, the V gene TRBV7-9; TRBD1 is a possible D gene (5 bases). CDR3 length: 15 residues. The ends were cut back, 3 bases at V and 8 bases at J, with 14 bases in the middle. Germline CDR1 is SEHNR and CDR2 is FQNEAQ (reference sequence). The CDR3 sequence: CASSFRGIGDSPLHF. Written as DNA, the CDR3 is TGTGCCAGCAGCTTTCGGGGGATTGGTGATTCACCCCTCCACTTT.

The CDR3 is CASSEEGLVMYEQYF. For the CDR3, the DNA is TGTGCCAGCAGTGAGGAGGGACTAGTTATGTACGAGCAGTACTTC. The chain employs TRBV6-1 and TRBJ2-7; 8 positions match TRBD2. V trimming: 3 bases; J trimming: 4 bases; junction bases outside the gene matches: 8. Germline-derived CDR1 and CDR2 are MNHNS and SASEGT. The CDR3 length is 15 residues.

The chain couples TRBV7-8 to TRBJ2-7, with TRBD2 matching 10 bases. In germline, CDR1 is SGHVS, CDR2 FQNEAQ. The CDR3 is 12 residues long. After removal of 7 bases from V and 12 bases from J, the junction contained 9 bases not matched to a gene. The CDR3 coding sequence is TGTGCCAGCACTGCCCTAGCGGGGGTTCCGTACTTC. Amino acids: CASTALAGVPYF.

This chain uses TRBV10-2 with TRBJ1-2, with 7 bases fitting TRBD1. This CDR3 is built from 14 residues. CDR1 is WSHSY and CDR2 is SAAADI in the germline V gene. The V and J ends lost 7 bases and 8 bases, in that order; junction bases with no gene match: 13. The DNA of the CDR3 is TGCGCCAGCACCGACAGGGTAGTGAGTGGCGGCTACACCTTC. The encoded protein is CASTDRVVSGGYTF.

This clone was recorded a few times. The CDR3 loop reads CASSPQGQEGEQYF. The CDR3 bases are TGTGCCAGCAGTCCCCAGGGACAGGAGGGCGAGCAGTACTTC. V usage is TRBV2 and J usage is TRBJ2-7; TRBD1 matches at 8 bases. Germline V lookup: CDR1 SNHLY, CDR2 FYNNEI. V shed 5 bases and J 6 bases; nucleotides not matched to a gene: 9. The CDR3 spans 14 residues.

CDR3 bases: TGTGCCAGCAGCTTAGGTCCTAAAAGCTCTGGGGCCAACGTCCTGACTTTC. Translation gives CASSLGPKSSGANVLTF. This chain uses TRBV11-3 with TRBJ2-6, with no clear D. The V and J ends lost 1 base and 0 bases respectively, with 10 bases between them. Per germline, CDR1 SGHNT and CDR2 YENEEA. The length of the CDR3 is 17 residues.

The chain combines TRBV18 with TRBJ2-3; 7 bases fit TRBD2. Germline values: CDR1 KGHSH, CDR2 LQKENI. V was pared by 6 bases and J by 1 base, with 7 bases of the junction left unmatched. This CDR3 has 15 residues. DNA for the CDR3: TGTGCCAGCTCTCGGGAGCTAGCGGGCACAGATACGCAGTATTTT. Translated, it gives CASSRELAGTDTQYF.

This sequence joins TRBV7-9 and TRBJ2-1; D unclear. This CDR3 has 12 residues. Germline V gene lookup returns CDR1 SEHNR and CDR2 FQNEAQ (reference sequence). V lost 5 bases and J 4 bases, leaving 6 bases between the germline ends. The CDR3 bases are TGTGCCAGCAGCCCGTTTTACAATGAGCAGTTCTTC. This translates into CASSPFYNEQFF.

The rearrangement links TRBV9 to TRBJ2-2; 11 bases agree with TRBD2. V dropped 4 bases and J dropped 2; count of bases not matched to a gene: 4. This CDR3 has 16 residues. Germline V gene data show CDR1 as SGDLS and CDR2 as YYNGEE. Here the CDR3 reads CASSLGLAGNTGELFF. In DNA, the CDR3 is TGTGCCAGCAGCTTAGGACTAGCGGGTAACACCGGGGAGCTGTTTTTT. The variable domain in full, completed from reference TRBV9 and TRBJ2-2, reads DSGVTQTPKHLITATGQRVTLRCSPRSGDLSVYWYQQSLDQGLQFLIQYYNGEERAKGNILERFSAQQFPDLHSELNLSSLELGDSALYFCASSLGLAGNTGELFFGEGSRLTVL.

The chain has TRBV2 and TRBJ2-2; 9 bases fit TRBD1. Per the germline V gene, CDR1 is SNHLY and CDR2 is FYNNEI. V trimming: 7 bases; J trimming: 8 bases; junction bases outside the gene matches: 5. The CDR3 totals 13 residues. CDR3 bases: TGTGCCAGCATGGGACAGGGTACGGGGGAGCTGTTTTTT. Translated, it gives CASMGQGTGELFF. The full variable domain, in which reference TRBV2 and TRBJ2-2 provide the parts outside the CDR3, is EPEVTQTPSHQVTQMGQEVILRCVPISNHLYFYWYRQILGQKVEFLVSFYNNEISEKSEIFDDQFSVERPDGSNFTLKIRSTKLEDSAMYFCASMGQGTGELFFGEGSRLTVL.

The chain links TRBV5-1 to TRBJ2-5, with 9 nucleotides matching TRBD1. The DNA end is more similar to TRBJ2-7, so the J call may be wrong. There are 14 residues in the CDR3. The germline V gene encodes CDR1 SGHRS and CDR2 YFSETQ. CDR3 in amino acids: CASRGRGQGDEQYF. The CDR3 bases are TGCGCCAGCAGAGGGCGGGGACAGGGAGACGAGCAGTACTTC.

This clone has a handful of counts. The chain carries TRBV14 and TRBJ1-3; possible D gene TRBD1, 5 bases. CDR3 length equals 16 residues. V shed 2 bases and J shed 0 bases, with 11 bases lying between them. Germline lookup yields CDR1 SGHDN and CDR2 FVKESK. For the CDR3, the DNA is TGTGCCAGCAGCCAACGACAGTTTCCCTCTGGAAACACCATATATTTT. This encodes CASSQRQFPSGNTIYF.

A few counts support this clone. The chain joins TRBV7-9 to TRBJ2-7, with D possibly matching TRBD1 (5 bases). There are 11 residues in the CDR3. The germline V gene encodes CDR1 SEHNR and CDR2 FQNEAQ (reference sequence). The V end lost 6 bases, the J end lost 4 bases, and 7 bases lay between the germline ends. CDR3 bases: TGTGCCAGCAGAGGGGCTTACGAGCAGTACTTC. This encodes CASRGAYEQYF.

The gene calls are TRBV29-1 and TRBJ2-5; 14 bases are shared with TRBD2. Germline values: CDR1 SQVTM, CDR2 ANQGSEA. J lost 4 bases, V lost 7 bases, and 5 bases had no gene match. This CDR3 has 14 amino acids. CDR3 region: CSAGLAGGGETQYF. The DNA for the CDR3 is TGCAGCGCCGGACTAGCGGGAGGCGGAGAGACCCAGTACTTC.

This chain uses TRBV6-1 with TRBJ2-2; the match to TRBD2 covers 7 bases. CDR1 MNHNS and CDR2 SASEGT come from the germline V gene. V lost 4 bases to trimming and J lost 0 bases; unmatched junction nucleotides: 5. CDR3 length: 16 amino acids. CDR3 residues: CASSAQGGANTGELFF. Here the CDR3 DNA reads TGTGCCAGCAGTGCCCAGGGAGGGGCGAACACCGGGGAGCTGTTTTTT.

J is TRBJ1-5 and V is TRBV10-3; D is unresolved. Germline V CDR1 and CDR2: ENHRY, SYGVKD. The V end lost 0 bases, the J end lost 4 bases, and 19 bases lay between the germline ends. The CDR3 runs to 18 residues. The CDR3, as DNA: TGTGCCATCAGTGAGTCGTTCTTTTGGTCCCCGGGAAATCAGCCCCAGCATTTT. Its protein is CAISESFFWSPGNQPQHF.

The chain employs TRBV15 and TRBJ1-4; a weak D match, TRBD1 (5 bases). V was clipped by 0 bases and J by 12 bases, with 17 bases between them. The germline V gene has CDR1 LNHNV and CDR2 YYDKDF (reference sequence). The CDR3 is 15 amino acids. In DNA form, the CDR3 reads TGTGCCACCAGCAGAGATGCGGGGGTTAGCCAGGAACTGTTTTTT. Its translation is CATSRDAGVSQELFF.

The chain combines TRBV7-3 with TRBJ2-5; D call uncertain. The V end lost 1 base, the J end lost 2 bases, and 5 bases lay between the germline ends. This CDR3 comprises 13 residues. CDR1 SGHTA and CDR2 FQGTGA come from the germline V gene. CDR3 loop: CASSLRQQETQYF. CDR3 sequence (DNA): TGTGCCAGCAGCTTAAGGCAGCAAGAGACCCAGTACTTC.

The J gene is TRBJ1-2, the V gene TRBV28, with 10 positions matching TRBD1. J gave up 4 bases and V 5 bases, and 7 bases lay outside the gene matches. The CDR3 sequence is 15 residues long. Germline lookup yields CDR1 MDHEN and CDR2 SYDVKM. This CDR3 is CASSLGQGRIYGYTF. Here the CDR3 DNA reads TGTGCCAGCAGTCTGGGACAGGGGAGGATCTATGGCTACACCTTC.

The V gene is TRBV29-1, the J gene TRBJ2-1; the match to TRBD2 covers 8 bases. J lost 1 base, V lost 4 bases, and 6 bases had no gene match. Germline V gene data show CDR1 as SQVTM and CDR2 as ANQGSEA. This CDR3 is 15 amino acids long. In DNA, the CDR3 is TGCAGCGTTGCCCGGGGGGGAAGTTCCTACAATGAGCAGTTCTTC. Protein product: CSVARGGSSYNEQFF.

The rearrangement links TRBV7-6 to TRBJ1-1, with 7 bases that match TRBD1. The length of the CDR3 is 14 residues. The trim removed 5 bases at V and 0 bases at J, leaving 3 bases unmatched. CDR1 and CDR2 (germline): SGHVS, FNYEAQ. The DNA for the CDR3 is TGTGCCAGCAGCCCGGGACAGATGAACACTGAAGCTTTCTTT. It codes for CASSPGQMNTEAFF.

The V and J genes are TRBV11-3 and TRBJ2-2; 8 nucleotides match TRBD1. CDR1 is SGHNT, CDR2 YENEEA, per germline. CDR3 length equals 17 residues. With 2 bases clipped from V and 6 bases from J, the junction kept 11 bases outside the gene matches. CDR3 bases: TGTGCCAGCAGCTTAAATTCAGGACAGGGTATAGCCGGGGAGCTGTTTTTT. Translation gives CASSLNSGQGIAGELFF.

This clone occurred a few times. The chain links TRBV9 to TRBJ1-2; weak D call: TRBD1 (5 bases). Trimming pared 6 bases from V and 4 bases from J, leaving 16 bases between. Germline CDR1 and CDR2: SGDLS and YYNGEE. The CDR3 sequence is 14 residues long. The CDR3 loop reads CASTPGGDGYGYTF. CDR3 nucleotide sequence: TGTGCCAGCACCCCGGGAGGGGACGGCTATGGCTACACCTTC. The full variable domain, its missing parts supplied by reference TRBV9 and TRBJ1-2, is DSGVTQTPKHLITATGQRVTLRCSPRSGDLSVYWYQQSLDQGLQFLIQYYNGEERAKGNILERFSAQQFPDLHSELNLSSLELGDSALYFCASTPGGDGYGYTFGSGTRLTVV.

This clone was seen only a few times. This rearrangement joins TRBV9 to TRBJ2-1, with D possibly TRBD2 on 6 matching bases. V lost 1 base and J 3 bases, leaving 14 bases between the germline ends. Germline CDR1 reads SGDLS; CDR2 reads YYNGEE. CDR3 length: 16 residues. CDR3 in DNA: TGTGCCAGCAGCGTATCTCCGGGAGTGGACTACAATGAGCAGTTCTTC. Its protein product is CASSVSPGVDYNEQFF.

J is TRBJ2-7 and V is TRBV30; 9 positions agree with TRBD1. The CDR3 extends over 14 amino acids. The junction had 5 bases not matched to a gene; V was cut back by 0 bases and J by 5 bases. Germline CDR1 reads GTSNPN; CDR2 reads SVGIG (reference sequence). Written as DNA, the CDR3 is TGTGCCTGGAGTGTAATCGGGACAGGGAACGAGCAGTACTTC. This sequence encodes CAWSVIGTGNEQYF.

Here the CDR3 reads CARARGCRHEQYF. The DNA for the CDR3 is TGTGCCAGAGCGAGGGGGTGCCGACACGAGCAGTACTTC. The gene calls are TRBV7-3 and TRBJ2-7, with D tentatively TRBD1 (6 bases). Germline V gene data show CDR1 as SGHTA and CDR2 as FQGTGA. The CDR3 covers 13 residues. The V end was cut by 9 bases, the J end by 5 bases, with 17 bases between.

CDR3 protein: CASSKRTANYGYTF. CDR3 in DNA: TGTGCCAGCAGCAAACGGACAGCTAACTATGGCTACACCTTC. V usage is TRBV7-2 and J usage is TRBJ1-2, with D maybe TRBD1 (6 bases). The germline CDR1 and CDR2 sequences are SGHTA and FQGNSA. The CDR3 loop spans 14 amino acids. V lost 5 bases and J lost 0, with 10 bases in between.